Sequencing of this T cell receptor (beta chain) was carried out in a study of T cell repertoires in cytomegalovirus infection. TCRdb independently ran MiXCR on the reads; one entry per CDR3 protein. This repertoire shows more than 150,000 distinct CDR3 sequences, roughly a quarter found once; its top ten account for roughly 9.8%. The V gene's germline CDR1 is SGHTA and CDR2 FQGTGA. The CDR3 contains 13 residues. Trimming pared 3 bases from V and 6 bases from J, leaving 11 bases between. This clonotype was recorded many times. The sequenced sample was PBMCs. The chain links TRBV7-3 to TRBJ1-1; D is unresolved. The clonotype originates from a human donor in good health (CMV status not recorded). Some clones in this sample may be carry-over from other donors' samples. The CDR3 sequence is CASSFMGPAEAFF. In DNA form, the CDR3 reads TGTGCCAGCAGCTTTATGGGCCCCGCTGAAGCTTTCTTT.